The T cell receptor beta chain under discussion was sequenced for a study of blood T cell repertoires in COVID-19. The ends lost 4 bases at V and 6 bases at J; junction bases unmatched: 3. Germline V gene lookup returns CDR1 SGHTA and CDR2 FQGNSA. The CDR3 is 13 amino acids. Source study methods: Estimated nucleated cell counts came from reference gene primer amplification. Measured with immunoSEQ multiplex PCR; TCRdb has only the in-frame clones, and not every one. The DNA gave D and trimming, while V, J and clone size come from that table. The sample holds almost 85,000 clones; more than 85% are singletons and the top ten take approximately 1.2%. Recruitment covered over 20 US areas and drew participants whose ages spanned about 18 to 89 years.

The sample taken for sequencing was PBMCs or T cells enriched from blood (not recorded which). The TCR comes from a woman in her 50s with acute COVID-19. This chain connects TRBV7-2 to TRBJ2-1, with 7 nucleotides matching TRBD2. The CDR3 bases are TGTGCCAGCAGCTGGACTAGTGGCAATGAGCAGTTCTTC. Protein: CASSWTSGNEQFF.